This T cell receptor (beta chain) was sequenced for a study of blood T cell repertoires in COVID-19. Cohorts were determined from participant-reported clinical history. CDR1 is MNHNS, CDR2 SASEGT, per germline. The CDR3 has 16 residues. Trimming stripped 4 bases from V and 0 bases from J, with 13 bases between. Profiled with immunoSEQ multiplex PCR; TCRdb holds only in-frame clones, not every one. This sample carries 350,000 to 400,000 clones, approximately 87% of them seen once, and the ten largest clones take 0.9% to 1%. This sequence joins TRBV6-1 and TRBJ1-5; D is unclear. This receptor was identified in a woman in her twenties or thirties with acute COVID-19. Material: PBMCs or T cells enriched from blood (not recorded which). The CDR3 region is CASSGYSPYSNQPQHF. The CDR3, as DNA: TGTGCCAGCAGTGGCTACAGTCCCTATAGCAATCAGCCCCAGCATTTT.